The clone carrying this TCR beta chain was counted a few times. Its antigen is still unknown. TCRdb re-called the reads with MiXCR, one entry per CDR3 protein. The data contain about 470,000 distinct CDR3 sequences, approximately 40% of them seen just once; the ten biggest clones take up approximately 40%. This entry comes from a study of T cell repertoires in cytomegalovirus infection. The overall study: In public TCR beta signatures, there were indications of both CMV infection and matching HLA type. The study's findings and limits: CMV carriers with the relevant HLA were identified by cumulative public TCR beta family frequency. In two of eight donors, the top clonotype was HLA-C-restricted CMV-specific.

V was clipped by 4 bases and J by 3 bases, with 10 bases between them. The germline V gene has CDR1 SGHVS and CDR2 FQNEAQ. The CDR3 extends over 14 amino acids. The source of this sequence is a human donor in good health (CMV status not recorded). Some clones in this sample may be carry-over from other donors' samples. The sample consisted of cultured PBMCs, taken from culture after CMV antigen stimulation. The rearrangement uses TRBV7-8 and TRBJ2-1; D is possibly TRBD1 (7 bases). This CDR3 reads CASSSQGGYNEQFF. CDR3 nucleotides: TGTGCCAGCAGCTCCCAGGGGGGCTACAATGAGCAGTTCTTC.